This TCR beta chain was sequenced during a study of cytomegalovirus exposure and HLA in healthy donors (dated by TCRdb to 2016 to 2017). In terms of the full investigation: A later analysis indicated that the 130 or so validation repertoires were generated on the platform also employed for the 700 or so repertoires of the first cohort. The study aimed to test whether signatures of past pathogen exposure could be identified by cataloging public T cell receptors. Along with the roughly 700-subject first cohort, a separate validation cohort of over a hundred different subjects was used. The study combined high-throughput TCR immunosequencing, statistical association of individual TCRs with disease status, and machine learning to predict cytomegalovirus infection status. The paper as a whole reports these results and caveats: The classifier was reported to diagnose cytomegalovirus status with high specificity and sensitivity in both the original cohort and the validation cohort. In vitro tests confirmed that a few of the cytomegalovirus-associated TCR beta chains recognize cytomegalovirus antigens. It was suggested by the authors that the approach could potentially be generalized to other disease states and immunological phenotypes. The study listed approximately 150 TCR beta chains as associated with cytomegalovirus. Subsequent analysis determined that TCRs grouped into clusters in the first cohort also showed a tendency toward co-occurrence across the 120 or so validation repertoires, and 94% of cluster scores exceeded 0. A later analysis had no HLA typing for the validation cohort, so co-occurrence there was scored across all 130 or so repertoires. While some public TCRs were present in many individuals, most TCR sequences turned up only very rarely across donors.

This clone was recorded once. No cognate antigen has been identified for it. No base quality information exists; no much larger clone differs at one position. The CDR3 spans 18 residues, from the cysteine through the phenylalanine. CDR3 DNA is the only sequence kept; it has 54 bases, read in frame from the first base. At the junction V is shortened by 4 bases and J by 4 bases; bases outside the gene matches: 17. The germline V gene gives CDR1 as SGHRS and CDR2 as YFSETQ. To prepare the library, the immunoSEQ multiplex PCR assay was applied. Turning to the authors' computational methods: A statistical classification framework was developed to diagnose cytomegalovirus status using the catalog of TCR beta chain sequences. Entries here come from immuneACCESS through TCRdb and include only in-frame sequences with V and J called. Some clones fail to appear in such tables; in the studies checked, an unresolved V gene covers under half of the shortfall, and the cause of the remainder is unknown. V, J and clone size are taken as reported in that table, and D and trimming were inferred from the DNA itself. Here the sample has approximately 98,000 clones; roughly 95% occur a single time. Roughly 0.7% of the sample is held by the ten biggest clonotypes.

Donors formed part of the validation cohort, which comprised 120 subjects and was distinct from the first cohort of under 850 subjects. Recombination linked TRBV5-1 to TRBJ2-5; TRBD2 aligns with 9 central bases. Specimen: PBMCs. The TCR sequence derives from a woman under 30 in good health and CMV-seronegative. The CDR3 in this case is CASSHAWVASGVSETQYF. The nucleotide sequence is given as TGCGCCAGCAGCCACGCCTGGGTAGCTAGCGGGGTATCAGAGACCCAGTACTTC.